The 14 T cell receptor beta chains listed next were all sequenced from one sample in a study of early T cells in non-severe SARS-CoV-2 infection. TCRdb re-called the 5' RACE reads through MiXCR, storing one row per CDR3 protein. The sample consists of some 66,000 distinct CDR3 sequences, approximately 13% of them appearing once. Material for sequencing was whole blood. The source of these receptors is an adult who was a healthcare worker with PCR-confirmed SARS-CoV-2 infection or an uninfected control (not recorded which).

This clonotype turned up a few times. The CDR3 loop is CASSHDSTTGNTIYF. The CDR3 DNA sequence: TGTGCCAGCAGCCATGACAGCACCACTGGAAACACCATATATTTT. The chain joins TRBV7-9 to TRBJ1-3; maybe TRBD1 (5 bases). This CDR3 contains 15 residues. Looked up from germline, CDR1 is SEHNR and CDR2 is FQNEAQ (reference sequence). Deletions cut 5 bases from V and 2 bases from J, with 13 bases between.

In its sample, this clonotype was seen many times. The chain uses TRBV3-1 and TRBJ2-1; D remains ambiguous. The CDR3 consists of 12 residues. CDR1 is LGHDT, CDR2 YNNKEL, per germline (reference sequence). V lost 2 bases to trimming and J lost 6 bases, with 5 bases between them. This chain's CDR3 is CASSQLGNEQFF. As DNA, the CDR3 is TGTGCCAGCAGCCAACTAGGCAATGAGCAGTTCTTC.

This clonotype was recorded at least ten times. This sequence joins TRBV10-2 and TRBJ2-6; a weak D match, TRBD1 (6 bases). V dropped 3 bases and J dropped 2 bases, with 8 bases sitting between them. Germline loops: CDR1 WSHSY, CDR2 SAAADI. This CDR3 has 15 amino acids. CDR3: CASSDTGPGANVLTF. CDR3 coding DNA: TGCGCCAGCAGTGATACAGGGCCTGGGGCCAACGTCCTGACTTTC.

This clonotype was observed at least ten times. The rearrangement joins TRBV11-2 to TRBJ1-6; no firm D call. This CDR3 has 15 amino acids. Germline V CDR1 and CDR2: SGHAT, FQNNGV. The germline V and J ends were trimmed by 3 bases and 7 bases, with 13 bases remaining between them. DNA of the CDR3: TGTGCCAGCAGCTTGGCTTGGGGTACCAATTCACCCCTCCACTTT. This gives the protein CASSLAWGTNSPLHF.

This clonotype was seen repeatedly, ten times or more. The chain uses TRBV6-5 and TRBJ1-6; D remains unclear. V dropped 0 bases and J dropped 15 bases, with 12 bases sitting between them. CDR1 MNHEY and CDR2 SVGAGI come from the germline V gene. The CDR3 length is 13 residues. CDR3 in DNA: TGTGCCAGCAGTTACTCGACCGGCGGACTCCTCCACTTT. Translated, it gives CASSYSTGGLLHF.

This clonotype was seen repeatedly, ten times or more. This chain connects TRBV2 to TRBJ2-3, with D perhaps matching TRBD1 (5 bases). Germline CDR1 reads SNHLY; CDR2 reads FYNNEI. This CDR3 contains 14 residues. V lost 1 base and J 2 bases, leaving 7 bases between the germline ends. CDR3 bases: TGTGCCAGCAGTGAAGGACAGTTCACAGATACGCAGTATTTT. It encodes CASSEGQFTDTQYF.

This clonotype was seen only a few times. The genes are TRBV4-1 and TRBJ2-1; D is uncertain. Per the germline V gene, CDR1 is MGHRA and CDR2 is YSYEKL. V was cut by 4 bases and J by 9 bases, with 19 bases left in between. The CDR3 is 15 residues long. The CDR3, as DNA: TGCGCCAGCAGCCGAACTCCACGCTCTGATGCTGAGCAGTTCTTC. Translating it yields CASSRTPRSDAEQFF.

This clonotype was seen many times. This chain links TRBV6-2 or TRBV6-3 with TRBJ2-3; D gene uncertain. Trimming took 7 bases from V and 4 from J, leaving 15 bases between them. The CDR3 is 14 amino acids. Germline V gene data show CDR1 as MNHEY and CDR2 as SVGEGT. CDR3 DNA: TGTGCCAGCAAAGCGCGATTAGGCGCAGATACGCAGTATTTT. Translated, it gives CASKARLGADTQYF.

The sample holds many counts of this clonotype. This chain connects TRBV7-9 to TRBJ2-7; 11 bases align to TRBD1. After removal of 4 bases from V and 4 bases from J, the junction contained 6 bases not matched to a gene. In germline, CDR1 is SEHNR, CDR2 FQNEAQ (reference sequence). This CDR3 has 15 amino acids. As DNA, the CDR3 is TGTGCCAGCAGCTCCGGACAGGGGGCGTTATACGAGCAGTACTTC. Its protein is CASSSGQGALYEQYF.

J is TRBJ1-1 and V is TRBV2, with unresolved D. Germline CDR1 and CDR2: SNHLY and FYNNEI. The CDR3 consists of 12 residues. With 6 bases removed from V and 6 bases from J, the gap between germline ends came to 11 bases. The CDR3, as DNA: TGTGCCAGCAGAACAAATGGCGCTGAAGCTTTCTTT. It specifies CASRTNGAEAFF.

This rearrangement joins TRBV7-8 to TRBJ2-1; D unresolved. Trimming took 1 base from V and 7 from J, leaving 11 bases between them. The CDR3 spans 14 residues. Looked up from germline, CDR1 is SGHVS and CDR2 is FQNEAQ. CDR3: CASSLGKRENEQFF. DNA of the CDR3: TGTGCCAGCAGCTTAGGGAAACGAGAAAATGAGCAGTTCTTC.

The genes are TRBV12-3 or TRBV12-4 and TRBJ2-5; perhaps D is TRBD1 or TRBD2 (6 bases each). This CDR3 has 17 amino acids. Trimming shortened V by 3 bases and J by 2 bases, and 19 bases separated the two germline ends. The CDR3 sequence: CASSFHLGGGQQETQYF. The CDR3 coding sequence is TGTGCCAGCAGTTTTCATCTCGGAGGGGGGCAACAAGAGACCCAGTACTTC.

The V gene is TRBV29-1, the J gene TRBJ2-2, with D perhaps assigned TRBD1 or TRBD2 (5 bases each). CDR1 is SQVTM, CDR2 ANQGSEA, per germline. CDR3 length: 14 residues. Trimming stripped 8 bases from V and 2 bases from J, with 15 bases between. This CDR3 is CSHAGTGNTGELFF. DNA of the CDR3: TGCAGCCATGCCGGGACGGGAAACACCGGGGAGCTGTTTTTT.

V and J are TRBV20-1 and TRBJ2-1; the match to TRBD2 covers 9 bases. Trimming at V came to 2 bases and at J to 1 base, leaving 3 bases not matched to a gene. Per the germline V gene, CDR1 is DFQATT and CDR2 is SNEGSKA (reference sequence). The CDR3 length is 15 residues. The CDR3: CSARISGGSYNEQFF. CDR3 sequence (DNA): TGCAGTGCTAGAATTAGCGGGGGTTCCTACAATGAGCAGTTCTTC.